The sequence of this TCR beta chain was determined in a study of blood T cell repertoires in COVID-19. Looking at the study overall: Sources were T cells, B-cell-depleted T cells, or PBMCs; the material itself was cDNA or gDNA.

Germline V lookup: CDR1 LNHDA, CDR2 SQIVND (reference sequence). V was trimmed by 1 base and J by 0 bases, leaving 16 bases between them. This CDR3 has 18 amino acids. The assay was immunoSEQ multiplex PCR, and TCRdb's table has in-frame clones only and misses some. The sample shows some 97,000 clones, roughly 92% of them seen only once. Specimen: peripheral blood. The clonotype comes from a man in his fifties with active COVID-19. This chain connects TRBV19 to TRBJ1-5; unclear D gene. The CDR3 DNA reads as TGTGCCAGTAGTATAGGGAGGGCTGTCGGTTATAGCAATCAGCCCCAGCATTTT. Its protein is CASSIGRAVGYSNQPQHF.